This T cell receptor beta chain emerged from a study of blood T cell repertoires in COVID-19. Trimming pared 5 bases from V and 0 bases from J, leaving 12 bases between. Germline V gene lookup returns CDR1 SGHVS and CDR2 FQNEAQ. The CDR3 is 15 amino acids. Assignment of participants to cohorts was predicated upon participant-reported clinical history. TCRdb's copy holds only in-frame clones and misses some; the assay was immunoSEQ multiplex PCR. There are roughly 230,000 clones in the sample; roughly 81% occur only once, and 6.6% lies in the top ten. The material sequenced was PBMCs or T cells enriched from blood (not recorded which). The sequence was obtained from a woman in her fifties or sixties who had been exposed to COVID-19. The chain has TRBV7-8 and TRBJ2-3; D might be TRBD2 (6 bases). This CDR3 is CASSPWTTSTDTQYF. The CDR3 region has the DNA TGTGCCAGCAGCCCGTGGACTACTAGCACAGATACGCAGTATTTT.